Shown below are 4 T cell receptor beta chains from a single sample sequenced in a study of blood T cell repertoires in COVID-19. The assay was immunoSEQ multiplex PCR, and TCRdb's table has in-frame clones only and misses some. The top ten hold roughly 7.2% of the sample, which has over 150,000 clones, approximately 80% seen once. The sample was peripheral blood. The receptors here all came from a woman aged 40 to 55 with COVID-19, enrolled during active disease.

DNA of the CDR3: TGTGCCAGCAGTCCTCTAACTCTTGGAGAGACCCAGTACTTC. Translating it yields CASSPLTLGETQYF. The V call is TRBV27, the J call TRBJ2-5; D is uncertain. V gave up 5 bases and J gave up 4 bases, with 14 bases separating them. CDR3 length equals 14 residues. Per the germline V gene, CDR1 is MNHEY and CDR2 is SMNVEV (reference sequence).

The CDR3 coding sequence is TGTGCCACCAGTGAGGGTGGGCAGAAAGCAGACGGCTACACCTTC. Translation gives CATSEGGQKADGYTF. The rearrangement joins TRBV24-1 to TRBJ1-2; no reliable D call. The CDR3 consists of 15 residues. Trimming pared 4 bases from V and 8 bases from J, leaving 19 bases between. Germline CDR1 and CDR2: KGHDR and SFDVKD.

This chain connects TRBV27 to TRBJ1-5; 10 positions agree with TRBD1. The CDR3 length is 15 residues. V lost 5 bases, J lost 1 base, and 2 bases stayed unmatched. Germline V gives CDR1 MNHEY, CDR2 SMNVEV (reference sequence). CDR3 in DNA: TGTGCCAGCAGTACGGGACAGGGGAGCAATCAGCCCCAGCATTTT. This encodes CASSTGQGSNQPQHF.

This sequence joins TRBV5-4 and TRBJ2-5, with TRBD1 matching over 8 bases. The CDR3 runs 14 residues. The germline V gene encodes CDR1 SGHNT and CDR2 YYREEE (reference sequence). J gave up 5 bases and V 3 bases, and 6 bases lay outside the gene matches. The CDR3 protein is CASSSDRDAETQYF. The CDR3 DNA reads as TGTGCCAGCAGCTCGGACAGGGACGCGGAGACCCAGTACTTC.